These 11 T cell receptor beta chains came from one sample sequenced in a study of T-cell memory formation after mild COVID-19. Via MiXCR, TCRdb re-called the 5' RACE reads, giving one row per CDR3 protein. This table has tens of thousands of distinct CDR3 sequences, approximately 8% appearing once. What was sequenced was PBMCs or a T cell subset sorted from them (not recorded which). Receptor source: a man aged 18 to 35 who had mild COVID-19 (a few samples of this study predate the infection). Cell type and time point are not known.

By frequency in the sample, this clonotype is medium-sized (0.01 to 0.1%). As DNA, the CDR3 is TGCGCCAGCAGCCGATCACTAGCGGGGGCCCACAATGAGCAGTTCTTC. This encodes CASSRSLAGAHNEQFF. The rearrangement uses TRBV5-1 and TRBJ2-1, with 11 bases fitting TRBD2. Losses at the gene ends were 4 bases for V and 5 bases for J; bases not matched to a gene: 8. The V gene's germline CDR1 is SGHRS and CDR2 YFSETQ. The CDR3 covers 16 residues.

The table lists this clonotype with a few counts. The genes are TRBV19 and TRBJ2-3, with D uncertain. Germline V gene data show CDR1 as LNHDA and CDR2 as SQIVND (reference sequence). V was trimmed by 7 bases and J by 4 bases, leaving 6 bases between them. The CDR3 loop spans 11 amino acids. Written as DNA, the CDR3 is TGTGCCAGTACGTACGCAGATACGCAGTATTTT. Protein product: CASTYADTQYF.

This clonotype has a count of ten or more. The chain combines TRBV27 with TRBJ2-2; a possible D gene is TRBD2 (5 bases). Trimming removed 6 bases at V and 2 bases at J, with 10 bases between. The CDR3 is 14 amino acids. Looked up from germline, CDR1 is MNHEY and CDR2 is SMNVEV (reference sequence). This CDR3 reads CASSRTYNTGELFF. CDR3 DNA sequence: TGTGCCAGCAGCCGGACTTACAACACCGGGGAGCTGTTTTTT.

The chain carries TRBV11-2 and TRBJ1-6, with D possibly being TRBD1 (5 bases). Germline V CDR1 and CDR2: SGHAT, FQNNGV. The length of the CDR3 is 15 residues. Trimming left V 0 bases short and J 9 bases short, with 12 bases between. In DNA, the CDR3 is TGTGCCAGCAGCTTAGAGGGGGGGGAGAGTTCACCCCTCCACTTT. This translates into CASSLEGGESSPLHF.

The chain uses TRBV5-1 and TRBJ2-3; no reliable D call. Germline V gene lookup returns CDR1 SGHRS and CDR2 YFSETQ. Trimming removed 3 bases at V and 0 bases at J, with 11 bases between. This CDR3 is 15 amino acids long. The chain's CDR3 is CASSSGSSSTDTQYF. In DNA, the CDR3 is TGCGCCAGCAGCTCCGGGTCTTCTAGCACAGATACGCAGTATTTT.

CDR3 sequence: CASSPIGFGANVLTF. CDR3 sequence (DNA): TGTGCCAGCAGCCCTATTGGCTTTGGGGCCAACGTCCTGACTTTC. The chain employs TRBV7-2 and TRBJ2-6; D remains ambiguous. Germline V gives CDR1 SGHTA, CDR2 FQGNSA. Trimming shortened V by 5 bases and J by 3 bases, and 11 bases separated the two germline ends. The CDR3 extends over 15 amino acids.

This clonotype was seen ten or more times. The chain carries TRBV7-2 and TRBJ2-2; D possibly matches TRBD1 or TRBD2 (5 bases each). The CDR3 loop spans 15 amino acids. CDR1 is SGHTA, CDR2 FQGNSA, per germline. Trimming stripped 4 bases from V and 5 bases from J, with 14 bases between. The CDR3 DNA sequence: TGTGCCAGCAGCTCGGCCGGGGCTCCAACCGGGGAGCTGTTTTTT. Translation gives CASSSAGAPTGELFF.

This clonotype has just a few counts. This rearrangement joins TRBV4-3 to TRBJ2-3, with D unclear. V was clipped by 0 bases and J by 2 bases, with 6 bases between them. The germline V gene encodes CDR1 LGHNA and CDR2 YSLEER. This CDR3 has 14 residues. This chain's CDR3 is CASSQEPFTDTQYF. DNA of the CDR3: TGCGCCAGCAGCCAAGAACCGTTCACAGATACGCAGTATTTT.

This clonotype was seen a handful of times. This chain connects TRBV20-1 to TRBJ1-2, with TRBD1 matching over 8 bases. With V trimmed by 4 bases and J by 8 bases, 3 bases remained unmatched. CDR1 is DFQATT, CDR2 SNEGSKA, per germline (reference sequence). The CDR3 covers 11 residues. The CDR3 here is CSAKDRVGYTF. The CDR3 DNA is TGCAGTGCTAAGGACAGGGTCGGCTACACCTTC.

The chain couples TRBV10-3 to TRBJ2-7; 10 bases map to TRBD2. This CDR3 has 15 residues. V trimming: 6 bases; J trimming: 5 bases; junction bases outside the gene matches: 10. Germline V gene lookup returns CDR1 ENHRY and CDR2 SYGVKD. The CDR3 spells CAIRSSGGTPDEQYF. In DNA, the CDR3 is TGTGCCATCAGGAGTAGCGGGGGGACCCCCGACGAGCAGTACTTC.

This clonotype was observed a handful of times. V usage is TRBV9 and J usage is TRBJ1-1; D not certain. This CDR3 contains 14 residues. V shed 0 bases and J shed 0 bases, with 6 bases lying between them. Germline-derived CDR1 and CDR2 are SGDLS and YYNGEE. CDR3 bases: TGTGCCAGCAGCGTAGGGCAGATGAACACTGAAGCTTTCTTT. This gives the protein CASSVGQMNTEAFF.